This TCR beta chain was found in a study of T cells after yellow fever vaccination. Study-level points and caveats: Once the booster was given, most primary-vaccination clones reappeared, at about 95% for CD4 and roughly 91% for CD8. A weaker but faster secondary response was observed, peaking on day 5 versus 15.

This CDR3 has 17 amino acids. V trimming: 6 bases; J trimming: 3 bases; junction bases outside the gene matches: 14. Universal primer sites and UMIs were introduced during 5'RACE template-switching synthesis of TCR cDNA. A single record per CDR3 protein comes from TCRdb applying MiXCR to the 5' RACE reads. The sample gives under 250,000 distinct CDR3 sequences, about 7% of which show up once; approximately 0.85% is in the top ten. There are a few counts of this clonotype. Its antigen is not known. Specimen: CD4+ T cells sorted from PBMCs, collected 15 days after the yellow fever booster vaccination. The rearrangement uses TRBV12-3 or TRBV12-4 and TRBJ2-1, with 7 bases aligning to TRBD2. The origin of this receptor is a man aged 30-40 years who received the YFV17D yellow fever vaccine. CDR3 protein: CASSYKSLAVFYNEQFF. The CDR3 bases are TGTGCCAGCAGCTACAAGAGTCTAGCGGTTTTCTACAATGAGCAGTTCTTC.